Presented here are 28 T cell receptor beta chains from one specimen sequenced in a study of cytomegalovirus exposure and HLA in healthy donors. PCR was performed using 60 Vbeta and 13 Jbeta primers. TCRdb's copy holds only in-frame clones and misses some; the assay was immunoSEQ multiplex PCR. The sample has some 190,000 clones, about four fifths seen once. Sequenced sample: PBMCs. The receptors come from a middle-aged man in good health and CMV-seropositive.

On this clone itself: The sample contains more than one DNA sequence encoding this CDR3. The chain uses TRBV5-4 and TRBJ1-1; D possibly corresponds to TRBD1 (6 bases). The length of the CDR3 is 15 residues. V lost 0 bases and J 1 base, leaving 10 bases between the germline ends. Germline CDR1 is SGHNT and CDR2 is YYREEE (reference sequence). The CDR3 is CASSLVGQRNTEAFF. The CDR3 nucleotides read TGTGCCAGCAGCTTGGTTGGACAGAGGAACACTGAAGCTTTCTTT.

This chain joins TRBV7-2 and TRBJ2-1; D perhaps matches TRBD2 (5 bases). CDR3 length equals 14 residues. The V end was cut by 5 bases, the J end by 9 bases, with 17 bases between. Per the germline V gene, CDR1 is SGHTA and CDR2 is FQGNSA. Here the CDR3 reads CASSKSGVGFEQFF. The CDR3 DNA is TGTGCCAGCAGCAAAAGCGGCGTCGGATTTGAGCAGTTCTTC.

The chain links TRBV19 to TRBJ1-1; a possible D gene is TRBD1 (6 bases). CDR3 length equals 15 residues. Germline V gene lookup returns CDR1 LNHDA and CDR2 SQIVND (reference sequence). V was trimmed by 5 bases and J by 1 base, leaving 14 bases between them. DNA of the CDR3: TGTGCCAGTAGTTTCGCCCAGACAGGGAACACTGAAGCTTTCTTT. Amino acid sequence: CASSFAQTGNTEAFF. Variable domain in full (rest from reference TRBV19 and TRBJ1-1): DGGITQSPKYLFRKEGQNVTLSCEQNLNHDAMYWYRQDPGQGLRLIYYSQIVNDFQKGDIAEGYSVSREKKESFPLTVTSAQKNPTAFYLCASSFAQTGNTEAFFGQGTRLTVV.

The CDR3 DNA sequence: TGTGCCAGCAGTTTATCCCCGGGACTAGGCAGCTCCTACAATGAGCAGTTCTTC. The encoded protein is CASSLSPGLGSSYNEQFF. This chain links TRBV28 with TRBJ2-1; TRBD2 aligns across 8 bases. J was trimmed by 0 bases and V by 1 base; bases with no gene match: 8. CDR1 is MDHEN and CDR2 is SYDVKM in the germline V gene. This CDR3 is 18 amino acids long.

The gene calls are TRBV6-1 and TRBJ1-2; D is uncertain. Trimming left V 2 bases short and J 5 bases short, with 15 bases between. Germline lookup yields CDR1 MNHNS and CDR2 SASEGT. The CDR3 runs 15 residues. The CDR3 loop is CASSEILGSYYGYTF. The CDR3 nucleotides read TGTGCCAGCAGTGAAATTTTGGGCAGCTATTATGGCTACACCTTC.

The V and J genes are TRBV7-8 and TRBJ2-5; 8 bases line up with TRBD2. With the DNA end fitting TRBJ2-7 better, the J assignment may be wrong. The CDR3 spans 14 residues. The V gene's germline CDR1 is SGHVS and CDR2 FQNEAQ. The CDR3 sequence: CASSLLAGNYEQYF. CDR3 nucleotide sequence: TGTGCCAGCAGCTTGCTAGCGGGCAACTACGAGCAGTACTTC.

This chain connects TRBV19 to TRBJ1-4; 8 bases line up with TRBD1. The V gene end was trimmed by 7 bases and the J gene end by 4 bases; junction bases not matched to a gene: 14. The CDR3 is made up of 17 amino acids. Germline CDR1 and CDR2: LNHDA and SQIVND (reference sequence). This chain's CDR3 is CASTGGGKTGVNEKLFF. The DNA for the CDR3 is TGTGCCAGTACCGGTGGTGGTAAGACAGGGGTTAATGAAAAACTGTTTTTT.

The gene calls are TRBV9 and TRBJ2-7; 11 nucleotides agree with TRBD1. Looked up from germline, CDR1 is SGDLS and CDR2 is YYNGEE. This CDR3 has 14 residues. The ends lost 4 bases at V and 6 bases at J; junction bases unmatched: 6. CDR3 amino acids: CASSPGQGASEQYF. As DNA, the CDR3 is TGTGCCAGCAGCCCCGGACAGGGGGCCAGCGAGCAGTACTTC.

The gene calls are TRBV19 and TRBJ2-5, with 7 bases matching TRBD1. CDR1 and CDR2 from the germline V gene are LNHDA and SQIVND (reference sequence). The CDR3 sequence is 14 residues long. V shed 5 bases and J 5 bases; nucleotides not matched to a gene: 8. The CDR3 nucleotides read TGTGCCAGTAGTCTAACGACAGGGCTGGAGACCCAGTACTTC. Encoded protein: CASSLTTGLETQYF.

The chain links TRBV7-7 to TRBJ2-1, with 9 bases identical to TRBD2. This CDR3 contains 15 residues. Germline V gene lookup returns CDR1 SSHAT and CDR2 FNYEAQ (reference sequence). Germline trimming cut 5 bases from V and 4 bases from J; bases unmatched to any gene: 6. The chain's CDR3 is CASSPLAGPYNEQFF. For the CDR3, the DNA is TGTGCCAGCAGCCCACTAGCGGGCCCGTACAATGAGCAGTTCTTC.

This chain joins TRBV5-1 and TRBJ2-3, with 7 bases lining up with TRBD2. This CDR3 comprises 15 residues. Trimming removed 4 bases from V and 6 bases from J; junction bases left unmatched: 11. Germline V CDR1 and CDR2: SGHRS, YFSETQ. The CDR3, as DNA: TGCGCCAGCAGCGAGGGAGCGGGACTTGTGGATACGCAGTATTTT. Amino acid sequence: CASSEGAGLVDTQYF.

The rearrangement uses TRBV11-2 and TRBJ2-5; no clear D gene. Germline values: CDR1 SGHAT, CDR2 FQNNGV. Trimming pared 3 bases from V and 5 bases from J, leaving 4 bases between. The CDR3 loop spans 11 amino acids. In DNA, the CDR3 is TGTGCCAGCAGCTTGACTGAGACCCAGTACTTC. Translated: CASSLTETQYF.

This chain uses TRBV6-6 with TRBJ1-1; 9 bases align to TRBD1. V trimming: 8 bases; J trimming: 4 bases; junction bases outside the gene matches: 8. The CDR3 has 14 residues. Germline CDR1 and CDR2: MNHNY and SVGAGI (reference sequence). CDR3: CASETGGTGTEAFF. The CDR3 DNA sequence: TGTGCCAGCGAAACAGGGGGCACGGGCACTGAAGCTTTCTTT.

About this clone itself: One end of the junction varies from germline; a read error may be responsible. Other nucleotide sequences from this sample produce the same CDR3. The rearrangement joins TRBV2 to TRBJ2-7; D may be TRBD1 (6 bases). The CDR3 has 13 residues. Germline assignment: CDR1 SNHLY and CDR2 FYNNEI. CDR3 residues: CASSANRAYEQYF. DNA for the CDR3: TGTGCTAGCAGTGCGAACAGGGCCTACGAGCAGTACTTC.

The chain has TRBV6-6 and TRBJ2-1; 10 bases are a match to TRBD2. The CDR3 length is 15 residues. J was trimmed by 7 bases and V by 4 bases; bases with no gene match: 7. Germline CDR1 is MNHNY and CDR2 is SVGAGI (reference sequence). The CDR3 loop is CASSSPGLATNEQFF. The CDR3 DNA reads TGTGCCAGCAGTTCGCCGGGACTAGCGACTAATGAGCAGTTCTTC.

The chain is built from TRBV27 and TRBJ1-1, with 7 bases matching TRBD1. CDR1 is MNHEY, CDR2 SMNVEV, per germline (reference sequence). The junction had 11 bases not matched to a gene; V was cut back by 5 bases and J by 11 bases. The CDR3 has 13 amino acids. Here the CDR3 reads CASSPTTGRLAFF. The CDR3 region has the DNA TGTGCCAGCAGTCCAACGACAGGGAGGTTGGCTTTCTTT.

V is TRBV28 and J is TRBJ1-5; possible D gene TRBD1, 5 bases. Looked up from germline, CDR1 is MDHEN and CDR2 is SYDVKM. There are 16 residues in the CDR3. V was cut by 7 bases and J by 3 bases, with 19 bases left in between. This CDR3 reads CASMSPTQGYNQPQHF. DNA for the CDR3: TGTGCCAGCATGTCGCCGACTCAGGGATACAATCAGCCCCAGCATTTT.

CDR3 protein: CASNVAGVTETQYF. The CDR3 bases are TGTGCCAGTAACGTAGCGGGAGTAACAGAGACCCAGTACTTC. This chain joins TRBV19 and TRBJ2-5; TRBD2 matches at 9 bases. Germline loops: CDR1 LNHDA, CDR2 SQIVND (reference sequence). V lost 7 bases and J lost 4; bases outside the gene matches: 7. The CDR3 totals 14 residues.

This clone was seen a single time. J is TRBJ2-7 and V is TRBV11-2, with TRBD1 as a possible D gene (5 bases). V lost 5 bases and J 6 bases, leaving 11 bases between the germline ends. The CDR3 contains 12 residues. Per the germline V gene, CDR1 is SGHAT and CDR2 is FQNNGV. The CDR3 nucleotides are TGTGCCAGCAGCGCCTACGACAGCGAGCAGTACTTC. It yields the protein CASSAYDSEQYF.

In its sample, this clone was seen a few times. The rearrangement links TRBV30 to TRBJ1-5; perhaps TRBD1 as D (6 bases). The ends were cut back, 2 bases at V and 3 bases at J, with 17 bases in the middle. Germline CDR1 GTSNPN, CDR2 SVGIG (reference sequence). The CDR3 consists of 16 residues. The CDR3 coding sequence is TGTGCCTGGAGTAAACAGGGCCGGTGGCCCAATCAGCCCCAGCATTTT. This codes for CAWSKQGRWPNQPQHF.

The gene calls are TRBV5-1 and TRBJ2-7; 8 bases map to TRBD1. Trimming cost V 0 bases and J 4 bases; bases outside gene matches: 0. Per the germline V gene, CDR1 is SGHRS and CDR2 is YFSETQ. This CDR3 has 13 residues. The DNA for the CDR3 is TGCGCCAGCAGCTTGGGGACAGGGTACGAGCAGTACTTC. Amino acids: CASSLGTGYEQYF.

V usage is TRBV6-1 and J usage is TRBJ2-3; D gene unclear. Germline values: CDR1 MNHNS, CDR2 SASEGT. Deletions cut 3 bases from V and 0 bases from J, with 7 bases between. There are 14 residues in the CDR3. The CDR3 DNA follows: TGTGCCAGCAGTGACAGGCGTAGCACAGATACGCAGTATTTT. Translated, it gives CASSDRRSTDTQYF.

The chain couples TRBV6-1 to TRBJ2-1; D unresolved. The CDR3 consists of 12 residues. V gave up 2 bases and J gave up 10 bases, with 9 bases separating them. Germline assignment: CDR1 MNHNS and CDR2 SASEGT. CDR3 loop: CASSELGVEQFF. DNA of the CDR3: TGTGCCAGCAGTGAACTAGGAGTGGAGCAGTTCTTC.

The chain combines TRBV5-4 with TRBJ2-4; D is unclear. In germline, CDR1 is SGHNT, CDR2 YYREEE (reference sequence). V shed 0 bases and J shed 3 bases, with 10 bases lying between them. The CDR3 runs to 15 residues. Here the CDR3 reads CASSLGRGDKNIQYF. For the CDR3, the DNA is TGTGCCAGCAGCTTGGGCCGCGGAGACAAAAACATTCAGTACTTC. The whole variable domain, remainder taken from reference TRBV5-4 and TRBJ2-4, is ETGVTQSPTHLIKTRGQQVTLRCSSQSGHNTVSWYQQALGQGPQFIFQYYREEENGRGNFPPRFSGLQFPNYSSELNVNALELDDSALYLCASSLGRGDKNIQYFGAGTRLSVL.

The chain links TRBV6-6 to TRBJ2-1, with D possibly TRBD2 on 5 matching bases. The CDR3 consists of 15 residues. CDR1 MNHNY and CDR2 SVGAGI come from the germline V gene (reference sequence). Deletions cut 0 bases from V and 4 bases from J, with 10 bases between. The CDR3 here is CASSYSSGWYNEQFF. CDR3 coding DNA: TGTGCCAGCAGTTACTCGAGCGGTTGGTACAATGAGCAGTTCTTC.

CDR3 protein: CASSLRGGAEQYF. CDR3 nucleotides: TGTGCCAGCAGCTTAAGGGGTGGGGCCGAGCAGTACTTC. V usage is TRBV7-3 and J usage is TRBJ2-7; D may be TRBD1 (5 bases). This CDR3 is 13 amino acids long. Germline V lookup: CDR1 SGHTA, CDR2 FQGTGA. Trimming removed 1 base at V and 6 bases at J, with 10 bases between.

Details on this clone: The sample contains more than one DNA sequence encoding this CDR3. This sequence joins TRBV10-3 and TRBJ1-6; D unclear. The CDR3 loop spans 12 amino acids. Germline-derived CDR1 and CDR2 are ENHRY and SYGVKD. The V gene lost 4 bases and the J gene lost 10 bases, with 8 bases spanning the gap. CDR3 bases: TGTGCCATCAGTGGGCCGGAGTCACCCCTCCACTTT. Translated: CAISGPESPLHF.

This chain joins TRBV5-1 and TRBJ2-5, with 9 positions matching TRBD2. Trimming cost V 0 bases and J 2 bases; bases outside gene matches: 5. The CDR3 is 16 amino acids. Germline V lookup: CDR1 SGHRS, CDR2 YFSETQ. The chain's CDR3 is CASSLGGLALQETQYF. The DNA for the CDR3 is TGCGCCAGCAGCTTGGGGGGACTAGCTCTACAAGAGACCCAGTACTTC.